The present T cell receptor beta chain was sequenced within a study of cytotoxic CD8 clonotypes in ibrutinib-treated CLL. Assay: immunoSEQ multiplex PCR; the TCRdb copy retains only in-frame clones and omits some. The data hold 130,000 to 150,000 clones, with roughly 83% observed a single time. Germline V gene sequence: CDR1 MNHNY, CDR2 SVGAGI (reference sequence). Trimming cost V 2 bases and J 2 bases, with 10 bases left between them. The CDR3 sequence is 15 residues long. The chain combines TRBV6-6 with TRBJ2-1; D gene uncertain. The sample here was PBMCs, taken after 12 months of ibrutinib treatment. The source is a human donor with chronic lymphocytic leukemia. The CDR3 sequence: CASSYEQPPYNEQFF. The CDR3 nucleotides are TGTGCCAGCAGTTACGAACAGCCTCCCTACAATGAGCAGTTCTTC.